These 20 T cell receptor beta chains share one sample of origin, sequenced in a study of CD8+CD57+ T cells in acquired aplastic anemia. Profiles of TCR beta VDJ and CDR3 were generated from a genomic DNA template. Each CDR3 protein is one row after TCRdb ran MiXCR on the reads. Here the sample spans a few hundred thousand distinct CDR3 sequences, around 60% being singletons. Sequencing was carried out using sorted CD4+, CD8+, or CD8+CD57+ T cells (not recorded which) from PBMCs. These receptor sequences come from a human donor with severe aplastic anemia or a healthy control (not recorded which).

The table lists this clonotype with many counts. The chain links TRBV7-9 to TRBJ1-5; D not resolved. V dropped 5 bases and J dropped 1 base, with 6 bases sitting between them. CDR1 and CDR2 from the germline V gene are SEHNR and FQNEAQ (reference sequence). The CDR3 extends over 13 amino acids. As DNA, the CDR3 is TGTGCCAGCAGCGAGAACAGCAATCAGCCCCAGCATTTT. It encodes CASSENSNQPQHF.

This clonotype was seen ten or more times. The chain has TRBV7-2 and TRBJ2-3, with D hard to call. Per germline, CDR1 SGHTA and CDR2 FQGNSA. The V gene lost 5 bases and the J gene lost 6 bases, with 18 bases spanning the gap. This CDR3 contains 15 residues. CDR3 sequence (DNA): TGTGCCAGCAGCCCGTCTGCGCAGTTCGTGGATACGCAGTATTTT. It yields the protein CASSPSAQFVDTQYF.

CDR3 sequence: CASSSQGGNEAFF. The CDR3 region has the DNA TGCGCCAGCAGCTCCCAGGGGGGTAATGAAGCTTTCTTT. The chain employs TRBV5-1 and TRBJ1-1, with TRBD1 matching over 7 bases. Germline V gene data show CDR1 as SGHRS and CDR2 as YFSETQ. V shed 3 bases and J 7 bases; nucleotides not matched to a gene: 6. The CDR3 covers 13 residues.

The genes are TRBV6-5 and TRBJ1-5; weak D call: TRBD1 (5 bases). Trimming removed 2 bases from V and 0 bases from J, with 5 bases in between. Germline V gives CDR1 MNHEY, CDR2 SVGAGI. The CDR3 extends over 14 amino acids. Here the CDR3 reads CASSYGGSNQPQHF. CDR3 DNA sequence: TGTGCCAGCAGTTACGGGGGTAGCAATCAGCCCCAGCATTTT.

The chain links TRBV7-9 to TRBJ2-5; D unclear. Trimming stripped 2 bases from V and 4 bases from J, with 14 bases between. This CDR3 comprises 15 residues. CDR1 is SEHNR and CDR2 is FQNEAQ in the germline V gene (reference sequence). In nucleotides, the CDR3 is TGTGCCAGCAGCTTAAATATCGAGTCCGGAGAGACCCAGTACTTC. Amino acids: CASSLNIESGETQYF.

The gene calls are TRBV2 and TRBJ2-7; TRBD2 matches at 7 bases. J lost 5 bases, V lost 8 bases, and 0 bases had no gene match. The CDR3 contains 10 residues. Germline CDR1 and CDR2: SNHLY and FYNNEI. The CDR3 nucleotides read TGTGCCAGCGCGGGGGACGAGCAGTACTTC. Protein product: CASAGDEQYF.

V and J are TRBV2 and TRBJ2-5; D is perhaps TRBD1 (6 bases). Germline CDR1 SNHLY, CDR2 FYNNEI. The CDR3 has 12 residues. The V gene lost 9 bases and the J gene lost 1 base, with 9 bases spanning the gap. The CDR3 region is CARTGRQETQYF. CDR3 sequence (DNA): TGTGCCAGGACAGGACGCCAAGAGACCCAGTACTTC.

In this sample, this clonotype turned up a few times. The J gene is TRBJ1-6, the V gene TRBV7-9; maybe TRBD1 (6 bases). The CDR3 consists of 15 residues. In germline, CDR1 is SEHNR, CDR2 FQNEAQ (reference sequence). Trimming shortened V by 5 bases and J by 11 bases, and 19 bases separated the two germline ends. CDR3 protein: CASSGVGGGMTPLHF. CDR3 DNA: TGTGCCAGCAGCGGAGTAGGGGGTGGTATGACACCCCTCCACTTT.

This chain connects TRBV19 to TRBJ2-3, with 8 bases lining up with TRBD2. This CDR3 is 15 amino acids long. Trimming cost V 6 bases and J 2 bases; bases outside gene matches: 7. The germline V gene has CDR1 LNHDA and CDR2 SQIVND (reference sequence). DNA of the CDR3: TGTGCCAGTAGCCCGGGACTAGGGGACACAGATACGCAGTATTTT. Its translation: CASSPGLGDTDTQYF.

The chain couples TRBV12-3 or TRBV12-4 to TRBJ1-2, with 8 bases fitting TRBD1. CDR3 length: 14 residues. Trimming took 5 bases from V and 4 from J; bases not matched to a gene: 6. The DNA for the CDR3 is TGTGCCAGCAGTCGACAGGGGTCGGGCTATGGCTACACCTTC. Translated: CASSRQGSGYGYTF.

This chain joins TRBV7-3 and TRBJ2-7; tentative D call: TRBD1 (5 bases). This CDR3 is 14 amino acids long. Trimming pared 2 bases from V and 5 bases from J, leaving 13 bases between. Germline-derived CDR1 and CDR2 are SGHTA and FQGTGA. CDR3 nucleotide sequence: TGTGCCAGCAGCTTAGGGGCAGGTCGTCACGAGCAGTACTTC. Its protein is CASSLGAGRHEQYF.

This clonotype was counted between two and nine times. The DNA of the CDR3 is TGTGCCACCAGCAGAGAAGGGGGCACATTTCCGGAGTACTTC. The encoded protein is CATSREGGTFPEYF. The chain joins TRBV15 to TRBJ2-7; 7 nucleotides align to TRBD1. The CDR3 is made up of 14 amino acids. With V trimmed by 0 bases and J by 11 bases, 10 bases remained unmatched. Per the germline V gene, CDR1 is LNHNV and CDR2 is YYDKDF (reference sequence).

V and J are TRBV2 and TRBJ2-7; D is uncertain. The germline CDR1 and CDR2 sequences are SNHLY and FYNNEI. V lost 1 base and J 1 base, leaving 8 bases between the germline ends. The CDR3 has 14 residues. CDR3 in amino acids: CASSEDSASYEQYF. The CDR3 bases are TGTGCCAGCAGTGAAGACAGCGCATCCTACGAGCAGTACTTC. Based on the CDR3 plus reference TRBV2 and TRBJ2-7, the full variable domain is EPEVTQTPSHQVTQMGQEVILRCVPISNHLYFYWYRQILGQKVEFLVSFYNNEISEKSEIFDDQFSVERPDGSNFTLKIRSTKLEDSAMYFCASSEDSASYEQYFGPGTRLTVT.

V usage is TRBV24-1 and J usage is TRBJ1-2; 7 bases are a match to TRBD1. The CDR3 covers 14 residues. J lost 2 bases, V lost 5 bases, and 4 bases had no gene match. Germline CDR1 and CDR2: KGHDR and SFDVKD. Here the CDR3 DNA reads TGTGCCACCAGTGCGACAGGGACAAACTATGGCTACACCTTC. Protein: CATSATGTNYGYTF.

This clonotype has ten or more counts. The gene calls are TRBV6-1 and TRBJ1-6; D gene unclear. Per germline, CDR1 MNHNS and CDR2 SASEGT. V was clipped by 0 bases and J by 6 bases, with 12 bases between them. The CDR3 is 16 residues long. The DNA for the CDR3 is TGTGCCAGCAGTGAAGCGGAAGGCAGGACTAATTCACCCCTCCACTTT. It is translated as CASSEAEGRTNSPLHF.

The chain uses TRBV7-9 and TRBJ1-5, with D possibly TRBD1 on 6 matching bases. CDR1 is SEHNR and CDR2 is FQNEAQ in the germline V gene (reference sequence). Trimming took off 7 bases at V and 2 bases at J, with 12 bases between the two ends. This CDR3 spans 14 amino acids. The DNA of the CDR3 is TGTGCCAGCAATGGGGGCAACGGCAATCAGCCCCAGCATTTT. This sequence encodes CASNGGNGNQPQHF.

About this clonotype itself: Possible read error: a much larger clone is one base away. No conserved phenylalanine or tryptophan ends this CDR3, so it is likely a read error. The rearrangement joins TRBV20-1 to TRBJ1-2; the match to TRBD1 covers 7 bases. This CDR3 contains 13 residues. V shed 3 bases, J shed 4 bases, and the junction held 5 bases outside the gene matches. Germline V gene lookup returns CDR1 DFQATT and CDR2 SNEGSKA (reference sequence). CDR3 coding DNA: TGCAGTGCTAGTGAAGACAGGGCCTATGGCTACACCTCC. Protein: CSASEDRAYGYTS.

CDR3 region: CASGLRDTAYEQYF. CDR3 nucleotides: TGTGCCAGCGGCCTCCGGGACACAGCCTACGAGCAGTACTTC. The gene calls are TRBV6-5 and TRBJ2-7, with D perhaps matching TRBD1 (6 bases). From germline, CDR1 is MNHEY and CDR2 SVGAGI. V was clipped by 8 bases and J by 2 bases, with 16 bases between them. The CDR3 runs 14 residues.

This chain connects TRBV20-1 to TRBJ2-7; 7 nucleotides match TRBD2. The length of the CDR3 is 14 residues. Trimming took 5 bases from V and 0 from J; bases not matched to a gene: 7. CDR1 is DFQATT, CDR2 SNEGSKA, per germline (reference sequence). The CDR3 here is CSAQGLVHSYEQYF. CDR3 sequence (DNA): TGCAGTGCTCAAGGACTAGTCCACTCCTACGAGCAGTACTTC.

The chain carries TRBV5-5 and TRBJ2-5; TRBD1 is a possible D gene (5 bases). The V and J ends lost 4 bases and 7 bases respectively, with 14 bases between them. CDR1 is SGHKS and CDR2 is YYEKEE in the germline V gene (reference sequence). The CDR3 consists of 13 residues. CDR3 region: CASSQTWQGTQYF. CDR3 sequence (DNA): TGTGCCAGCAGCCAGACATGGCAGGGGACCCAGTACTTC.